This entry lists 16 T cell receptor beta chains sequenced from one sample in a study of T cell responses to AZD1222 COVID-19 vaccine. Profiled with immunoSEQ multiplex PCR; TCRdb holds only in-frame clones, not every one. The repertoire holds more than 90,000 clones, with around nine tenths as singletons. The starting material was peripheral blood, obtained 28 days after the second AZD1222 dose. Receptors were obtained from an adult who received the AZD1222 COVID-19 vaccine.

The chain carries TRBV2 and TRBJ2-1, with 7 nucleotides matching TRBD2. V shed 7 bases and J 4 bases; nucleotides not matched to a gene: 13. The germline V gene has CDR1 SNHLY and CDR2 FYNNEI. The CDR3 runs 16 residues. The CDR3 loop is CASKERREQSYNEQFF. CDR3 coding DNA: TGTGCCAGCAAGGAGAGGCGGGAGCAGTCATACAATGAGCAGTTCTTC.

The chain's CDR3 is CASSLRSNDQPQHF. The DNA for the CDR3 is TGCGCCAGCAGCTTGAGGTCCAACGATCAGCCCCAGCATTTT. The rearrangement joins TRBV5-1 to TRBJ1-5; no clear D gene. Germline V CDR1 and CDR2: SGHRS, YFSETQ. This CDR3 contains 14 residues. Trimming stripped 1 base from V and 5 bases from J, with 10 bases between.

This clone appeared a few times. J is TRBJ1-1 and V is TRBV12-2; the table names TRBD1, a call not compared with the DNA. TRBV12-2 is tagged as a pseudogene. The CDR3 contains 13 residues. CDR3 sequence (DNA): TGTGCAAGTCGAGGGACAGGGCCCACTGAAGCTTTCTTT. Amino acid sequence: CASRGTGPTEAFF.

V gene TRBV15 combines with J gene TRBJ2-1; TRBD2 aligns across 9 bases. From germline, CDR1 is LNHNV and CDR2 YYDKDF (reference sequence). J gave up 4 bases and V 5 bases, and 9 bases lay outside the gene matches. The CDR3 loop spans 16 amino acids. CDR3 DNA: TGTGCCACCAGCCCCAAGGTGACTAGCGGATACAATGAGCAGTTCTTC. Its translation is CATSPKVTSGYNEQFF. Based on the CDR3 plus reference TRBV15 and TRBJ2-1, the full variable domain is DAMVIQNPRYQVTQFGKPVTLSCSQTLNHNVMYWYQQKSSQAPKLLFHYYDKDFNNEADTPDNFQSRRPNTSFCFLDIRSPGLGDTAMYLCATSPKVTSGYNEQFFGPGTRLTVL.

The CDR3, as DNA: TGTGCCAGCAGTAGGGACAGGGTAGGTGGTGAGCAGTTCTTC. Protein sequence: CASSRDRVGGEQFF. The chain joins TRBV2 to TRBJ2-1, with 9 bases matching TRBD1. Germline CDR1 reads SNHLY; CDR2 reads FYNNEI. The CDR3 sequence is 14 residues long. V trimming: 5 bases; J trimming: 9 bases; junction bases outside the gene matches: 8.

This clone is a singleton in its sample. The V and J genes are TRBV5-1 and TRBJ1-1; D is undetermined. Per germline, CDR1 SGHRS and CDR2 YFSETQ. The CDR3 is 15 residues long. Between the trimmed V and J ends, which lost 6 bases and 0 bases, there was a span of 15 bases. This CDR3 is CASTPSNSLNTEAFF. The CDR3 region has the DNA TGCGCCAGCACCCCCTCGAACTCGCTGAACACTGAAGCTTTCTTT.

V gene TRBV4-1 combines with J gene TRBJ2-7, with TRBD1 matching 8 bases. V gave up 3 bases and J gave up 5 bases; unmatched junction bases: 12. CDR3 size: 16 residues. Germline V CDR1 and CDR2: MGHRA, YSYEKL. This chain's CDR3 is CASSHPSLDRDNEQYF. The DNA for the CDR3 is TGCGCCAGCAGCCACCCCTCTTTGGACAGGGACAACGAGCAGTACTTC.

The CDR3 reads CASSRDSKNTEAFF. CDR3 DNA: TGTGCCAGCTCAAGGGACAGTAAGAACACTGAAGCTTTCTTT. The V call is TRBV18, the J call TRBJ1-1, with 7 bases identical to TRBD1. This CDR3 has 14 amino acids. Germline CDR1 KGHSH, CDR2 LQKENI. V gave up 5 bases and J gave up 1 base; unmatched junction bases: 4.

This chain connects TRBV6-2 or TRBV6-3 to TRBJ2-3, with 12 bases identical to TRBD2. Trimming at V came to 5 bases and at J to 6 bases, leaving 6 bases not matched to a gene. In germline, CDR1 is MNHEY, CDR2 SVGEGT. The CDR3 contains 15 residues. CDR3 in amino acids: CASSRTSGAHDTQYF. As DNA, the CDR3 is TGTGCCAGCAGTAGGACTAGCGGGGCCCACGATACGCAGTATTTT.

This clone was seen more than once but under ten times. V gene TRBV9 combines with J gene TRBJ1-3; TRBD1 is a possible D gene (5 bases). The CDR3 has 19 amino acids. Trimming took off 1 base at V and 0 bases at J, with 20 bases between the two ends. Germline CDR1 reads SGDLS; CDR2 reads YYNGEE. CDR3 sequence (DNA): TGTGCCAGCAGCGTACGACCCCTAGGGGAGAGGGCCTCTGGAAACACCATATATTTT. This encodes CASSVRPLGERASGNTIYF.

The chain employs TRBV6-5 and TRBJ2-1; TRBD1 matches at 9 bases. V trimming: 0 bases; J trimming: 6 bases; junction bases outside the gene matches: 6. Germline CDR1 and CDR2: MNHEY and SVGAGI. The CDR3 is 16 amino acids. The CDR3 loop is CASSYSGDRAPNEQFF. The CDR3 coding sequence is TGTGCCAGCAGTTACTCGGGGGACAGGGCCCCCAATGAGCAGTTCTTC.

The V gene is TRBV6-5, the J gene TRBJ2-2, with D possibly being TRBD1 (5 bases). Trimming stripped 6 bases from V and 8 bases from J, with 13 bases between. CDR3 size: 13 residues. Germline V gives CDR1 MNHEY, CDR2 SVGAGI. As DNA, the CDR3 is TGTGCCAGCAGAACGACGTGGACAGGGGAGCTGTTTTTT. This encodes CASRTTWTGELFF.

The chain is built from TRBV5-1 and TRBJ1-4; D may be TRBD1 (5 bases). Trimming removed 2 bases at V and 0 bases at J, with 8 bases between. The CDR3 is 15 residues long. The germline V gene has CDR1 SGHRS and CDR2 YFSETQ. CDR3 sequence reads: CASSFQGPTNEKLFF. CDR3 DNA: TGCGCCAGCAGCTTTCAGGGCCCAACTAATGAAAAACTGTTTTTT. The full variable domain, with the rest looked up from reference TRBV5-1 and TRBJ1-4, is KAGVTQTPRYLIKTRGQQVTLSCSPISGHRSVSWYQQTPGQGLQFLFEYFSETQRNKGNFPGRFSGRQFSNSRSEMNVSTLELGDSALYLCASSFQGPTNEKLFFGSGTQLSVL.

The chain has TRBV28 and TRBJ1-1; D is possibly TRBD1 (5 bases). CDR1 and CDR2 (germline): MDHEN, SYDVKM. The CDR3 length is 15 residues. Trimming stripped 3 bases from V and 4 bases from J, with 15 bases between. The CDR3 DNA reads TGTGCCAGCAGTTTCTCCGACAGCGGGTTCACTGAAGCTTTCTTT. It is translated as CASSFSDSGFTEAFF.

The chain carries TRBV3-1 (or the pseudogene TRBV3-2) and TRBJ1-1; the match to TRBD1 covers 8 bases. With 1 base clipped from V and 0 bases from J, the junction kept 7 bases outside the gene matches. This CDR3 is built from 17 residues. Germline V gives CDR1 LGHDT, CDR2 YNNKEL (reference sequence). CDR3 sequence reads: CASSQGGTGEMNTEAFF. As DNA, the CDR3 is TGTGCCAGCAGCCAAGGTGGGACAGGAGAGATGAACACTGAAGCTTTCTTT.

The gene calls are TRBV7-9 and TRBJ1-5; a weak D match, TRBD1 (6 bases). This CDR3 has 14 residues. The germline V gene has CDR1 SEHNR and CDR2 FQNEAQ (reference sequence). V was cut by 1 base and J by 4 bases, with 8 bases left in between. This CDR3 is CASSLGTENQPQHF. DNA for the CDR3: TGTGCCAGCAGCTTAGGGACAGAGAATCAGCCCCAGCATTTT.